This passage covers 14 T cell receptor beta chains from one sample sequenced in a study of T cell responses to AZD1222 COVID-19 vaccine (dated by TCRdb to the early 2020s). The sample's time point, from its label and the paper: baseline before first vaccination. Per the publication, the treatment or condition label means: meningococcal conjugate vaccine given as trial control. Library generation was performed with the immunoSEQ multiplex PCR assay. This is the immuneACCESS table as TCRdb keeps it, with only in-frame sequences that have V and J called. A part of the clones is gone; compared with another copy, unresolved V genes explain less than half, and the rest is unexplained. This sample lists about 130,000 clones; approximately 85% were detected once. Of the sample, 15% to 20% falls within the top ten clones. Sequencing was performed on peripheral blood, taken on day 0 of MenACWY control vaccination. Receptor source: an adult in good health.

V gene TRBV9 combines with J gene TRBJ1-3, with TRBD1 matching 7 bases. CDR1 is SGDLS, CDR2 YYNGEE, per germline. J gave up 4 bases and V 4 bases, and 2 bases lay outside the gene matches. There are 13 residues in the CDR3. The CDR3 DNA reads TGTGCCAGCAGCACAGGGGCGGGAAACACCATATATTTT. Amino acid sequence: CASSTGAGNTIYF.

This clone was seen a handful of times. The chain carries TRBV19 and TRBJ1-5; D not certain. This CDR3 comprises 14 residues. The V end lost 2 bases, the J end lost 4 bases, and 9 bases lay between the germline ends. Germline V gives CDR1 LNHDA, CDR2 SQIVND (reference sequence). The CDR3 nucleotides read TGTGCCAGTAGTATACGGATAGCTAATCAGCCCCAGCATTTT. Translation gives CASSIRIANQPQHF.

This clone was observed a single time. The rearrangement joins TRBV5-1 to TRBJ1-1; the D is unclear. This CDR3 contains 13 residues. Between the trimmed V and J ends, which lost 6 bases and 0 bases, there was a span of 9 bases. Germline V gives CDR1 SGHRS, CDR2 YFSETQ. The CDR3 region has the DNA TGCGCCAGCACCGAACAACTGAACACTGAAGCTTTCTTT. Encoded protein: CASTEQLNTEAFF. The full variable domain, rest sourced from reference TRBV5-1 and TRBJ1-1, is KAGVTQTPRYLIKTRGQQVTLSCSPISGHRSVSWYQQTPGQGLQFLFEYFSETQRNKGNFPGRFSGRQFSNSRSEMNVSTLELGDSALYLCASTEQLNTEAFFGQGTRLTVV.

This chain uses TRBV5-6 with TRBJ2-7; 8 bases are a match to TRBD2. Trimming removed 0 bases from V and 5 bases from J; junction bases left unmatched: 7. The germline gives CDR1 SGHDT, CDR2 YYEEEE. This CDR3 is built from 15 residues. CDR3 sequence (DNA): TGTGCCAGCAGCTTGGCGGGAGGGCCCATCCACGAGCAGTACTTC. Amino acids: CASSLAGGPIHEQYF.

The chain carries TRBV7-8 and TRBJ1-1; TRBD1 is a possible D gene (5 bases). The CDR3 extends over 15 amino acids. Germline CDR1 reads SGHVS; CDR2 reads FQNEAQ. V was cut by 4 bases and J by 4 bases, with 16 bases left in between. CDR3 nucleotide sequence: TGTGCCAGCAGCTCCATAGTTAGGGGTGGCACTGAAGCTTTCTTT. Residues: CASSSIVRGGTEAFF.

This clone was counted a single time. The genes are TRBV10-1 and TRBJ1-4; D is perhaps TRBD1 (5 bases). Looked up from germline, CDR1 is WNHNN and CDR2 is SYGVQD (reference sequence). Trimming removed 0 bases from V and 5 bases from J, with 10 bases in between. The CDR3 covers 15 residues. Here the CDR3 DNA reads TGCGCCAGCAGTGAGTCGGGACGTACGAATGAAAAACTGTTTTTT. This encodes CASSESGRTNEKLFF.

This sequence joins TRBV2 and TRBJ1-4; no firm D call. CDR3 length: 14 amino acids. Trimming left V 7 bases short and J 8 bases short, with 17 bases between. Germline CDR1 reads SNHLY; CDR2 reads FYNNEI. In nucleotides, the CDR3 is TGTGCCAGCAACCAAGTTTTGGATAAGGAAAAACTGTTTTTT. It codes for CASNQVLDKEKLFF.

This sequence joins TRBV7-9 and TRBJ2-7; 9 bases map to TRBD2. CDR3 size: 13 residues. With V trimmed by 5 bases and J by 5 bases, 4 bases remained unmatched. Germline V gives CDR1 SEHNR, CDR2 FQNEAQ (reference sequence). The CDR3 protein is CASSPWTSDEQYF. In nucleotides, the CDR3 is TGTGCCAGCAGCCCCTGGACTAGCGACGAGCAGTACTTC.

The V and J genes are TRBV28 and TRBJ1-2; D is unclear. The CDR3 spans 12 residues. Germline V lookup: CDR1 MDHEN, CDR2 SYDVKM. Trimming shortened V by 2 bases and J by 5 bases, and 6 bases separated the two germline ends. The CDR3 spells CASSLVGYGYTF. CDR3 nucleotide sequence: TGTGCCAGCAGTTTAGTTGGGTATGGCTACACCTTC.

The sample holds a few counts of this clone. This chain joins TRBV7-2 and TRBJ1-2, with D possibly being TRBD1 (5 bases). CDR1 and CDR2 from the germline V gene are SGHTA and FQGNSA. Trimming pared 5 bases from V and 5 bases from J, leaving 12 bases between. CDR3 size: 13 residues. CDR3 loop: CASSRRDAYGYTF. CDR3 DNA sequence: TGTGCCAGCAGCCGCCGGGACGCATATGGCTACACCTTC.

The J gene is TRBJ1-3, the V gene TRBV4-2; D possibly corresponds to TRBD1 (6 bases). The CDR3 length is 18 residues. The ends were cut back, 0 bases at V and 2 bases at J, with 17 bases in the middle. Per germline, CDR1 LGHNA and CDR2 YNFKEQ. Written as DNA, the CDR3 is TGTGCCAGCAGCCAAGATGCCGTACAGGGAAGGACTGGAAACACCATATATTTT. It translates to CASSQDAVQGRTGNTIYF.

The chain employs TRBV6-5 and TRBJ2-4; D may be TRBD1 or TRBD2 (5 bases each). V lost 4 bases, J lost 4 bases, and 11 bases lay in between. The CDR3 has 14 residues. Germline CDR1 is MNHEY and CDR2 is SVGAGI. In nucleotides, the CDR3 is TGTGCCAGCAGTTCCCGAGGGGATAAAAACATTCAGTACTTC. It codes for CASSSRGDKNIQYF.

V and J are TRBV28 and TRBJ2-4; D perhaps matches TRBD1 (6 bases). The CDR3 is 15 amino acids. CDR1 is MDHEN and CDR2 is SYDVKM in the germline V gene. V lost 5 bases to trimming and J lost 0 bases, with 11 bases between them. The CDR3 nucleotides read TGTGCCAGCAGTCCACAGGGTATAGCCAAAAACATTCAGTACTTC. Translation: CASSPQGIAKNIQYF.

V is TRBV5-1 and J is TRBJ2-7; TRBD1 agrees at 9 bases. The CDR3 is 15 amino acids. V was clipped by 5 bases and J by 2 bases; unmatched bases: 8. Germline CDR1 SGHRS, CDR2 YFSETQ. The CDR3 sequence: CASSFAQGATYEQYF. CDR3 nucleotide sequence: TGCGCCAGCAGTTTCGCACAGGGGGCAACCTACGAGCAGTACTTC.